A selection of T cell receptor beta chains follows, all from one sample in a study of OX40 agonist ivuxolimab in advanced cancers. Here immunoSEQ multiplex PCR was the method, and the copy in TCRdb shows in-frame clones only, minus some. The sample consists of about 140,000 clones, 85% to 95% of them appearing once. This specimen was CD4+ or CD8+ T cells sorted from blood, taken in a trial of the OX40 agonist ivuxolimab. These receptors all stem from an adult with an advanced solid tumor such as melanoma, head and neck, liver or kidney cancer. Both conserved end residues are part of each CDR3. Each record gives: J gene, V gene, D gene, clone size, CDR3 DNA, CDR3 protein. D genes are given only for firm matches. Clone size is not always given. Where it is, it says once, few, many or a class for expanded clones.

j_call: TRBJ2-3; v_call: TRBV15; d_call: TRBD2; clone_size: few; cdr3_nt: TGTGCCACCAGCAGCGGTGTGGCGGGAGGAACAGATACGCAGTATTTT; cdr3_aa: CATSSGVAGGTDTQYF
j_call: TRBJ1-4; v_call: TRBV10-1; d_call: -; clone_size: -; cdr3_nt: TGCGCCAGCATCGGGGGTAGCGGTGAAAAACTGTTTTTT; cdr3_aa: CASIGGSGEKLFF
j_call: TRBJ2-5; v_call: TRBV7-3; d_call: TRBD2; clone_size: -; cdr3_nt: TGTGCCAGCAGCGCCGGGGGGGTACAAGAGACCCAGTACTTC; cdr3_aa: CASSAGGVQETQYF
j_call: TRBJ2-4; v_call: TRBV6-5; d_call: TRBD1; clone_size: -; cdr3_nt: TGTGCCAGCAGCAAGGGACAGGGGGCCAAAAACATTCAGTACTTC; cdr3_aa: CASSKGQGAKNIQYF
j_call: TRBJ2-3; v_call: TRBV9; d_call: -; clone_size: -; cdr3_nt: TGTGCCAGCAGCGCTACAGTTTTGGACACAGATACGCAGTATTTT; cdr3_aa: CASSATVLDTDTQYF
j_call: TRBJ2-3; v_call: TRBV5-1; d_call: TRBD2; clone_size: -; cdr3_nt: TGCGCCAGCAGCTTGGGACTAGCGGAGGGGGATACGCAGTATTTT; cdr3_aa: CASSLGLAEGDTQYF
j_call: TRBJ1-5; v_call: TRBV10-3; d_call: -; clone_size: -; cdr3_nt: TGTGCCATCAGTGAGTCTCCCGGCGGGAGCAATCAGCCCCAGCATTTT; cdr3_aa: CAISESPGGSNQPQHF
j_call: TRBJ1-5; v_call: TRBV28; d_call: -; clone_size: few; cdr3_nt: TGTGCCAGCAGTTTATCTCGCAGGAATCAGCCCCAGCATTTT; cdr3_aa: CASSLSRRNQPQHF
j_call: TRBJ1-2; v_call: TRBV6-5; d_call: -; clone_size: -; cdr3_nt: TGTGCCAGCAGTTACTCGACGAGTGGCTATGGCTACACCTTC; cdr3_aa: CASSYSTSGYGYTF
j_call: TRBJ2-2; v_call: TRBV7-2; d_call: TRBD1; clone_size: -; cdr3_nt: TGTGCCAGCAGCCAGCGGACAGGGTATCCCGGGGAGCTGTTTTTT; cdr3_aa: CASSQRTGYPGELFF
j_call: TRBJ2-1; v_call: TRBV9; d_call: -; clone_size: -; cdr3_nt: TGTGCCAGCAGCGTAGCGGGGGGCAACAACAATGAGCAGTTCTTC; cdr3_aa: CASSVAGGNNNEQFF
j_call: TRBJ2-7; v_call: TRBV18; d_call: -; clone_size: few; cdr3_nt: TGTGCCAGCTCACCATGGAGTTGGGTCGGCGAGCAGTACTTC; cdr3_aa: CASSPWSWVGEQYF
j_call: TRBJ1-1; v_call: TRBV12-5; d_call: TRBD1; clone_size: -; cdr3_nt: TGTGCTAGTGGTTTGACACGGGTGGAGGGGGCGGACACTGAAGCTTTCTTT; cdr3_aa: CASGLTRVEGADTEAFF
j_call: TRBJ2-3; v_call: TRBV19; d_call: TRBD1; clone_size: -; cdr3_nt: TGTGCCAGTACTCATCGTGGAAGGGGGACAGACACAGATACGCAGTATTTT; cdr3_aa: CASTHRGRGTDTDTQYF
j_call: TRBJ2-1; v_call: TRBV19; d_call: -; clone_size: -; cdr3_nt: TGTGCCAGTAGTGGGGTCCGGAATGAGCAGTTCTTC; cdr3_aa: CASSGVRNEQFF
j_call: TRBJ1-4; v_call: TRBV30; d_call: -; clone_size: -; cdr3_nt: TGTGCCTGGGGGAAAGGGGTCCAGGATGAAAAACTGTTTTTT; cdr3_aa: CAWGKGVQDEKLFF
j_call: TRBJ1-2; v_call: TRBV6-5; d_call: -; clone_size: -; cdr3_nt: TGTGCCAGCGGCCCGGGAATCGCGTGGGGCTACACCTTC; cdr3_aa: CASGPGIAWGYTF
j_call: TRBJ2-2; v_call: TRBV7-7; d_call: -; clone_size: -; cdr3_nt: TGTGCCAGCAGCTTAAACCCGGGACTGGGGGACACCGGGGAGCTGTTTTTT; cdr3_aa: CASSLNPGLGDTGELFF
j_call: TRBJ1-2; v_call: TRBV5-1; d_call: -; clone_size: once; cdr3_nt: TGCGCCAGCAGCTTGGACAGCGTCTGGGGCTACACCTTC; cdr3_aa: CASSLDSVWGYTF
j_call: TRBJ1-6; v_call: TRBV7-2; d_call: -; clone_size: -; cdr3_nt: TGTGCCAGCAGCTCCCGACAGAACCTGAGGAATTCACCCCTCCACTTT; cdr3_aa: CASSSRQNLRNSPLHF
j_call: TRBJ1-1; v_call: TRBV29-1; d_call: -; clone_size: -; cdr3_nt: TGCAGCGTTGTAAGGGGGGCGTTGAACACTGAAGCTTTCTTT; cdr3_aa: CSVVRGALNTEAFF
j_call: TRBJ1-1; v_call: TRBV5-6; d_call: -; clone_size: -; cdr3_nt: TGTGCCAGCAGCGGGTGGGGTTCTCGGAAGGGTGAAGCTTTCTTT; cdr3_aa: CASSGWGSRKGEAFF
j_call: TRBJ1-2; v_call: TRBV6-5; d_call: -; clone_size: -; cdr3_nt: TGTGCCAGCGGGAACCATGGGGGCTACACCTTC; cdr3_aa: CASGNHGGYTF
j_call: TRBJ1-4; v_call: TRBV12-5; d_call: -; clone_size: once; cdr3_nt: TGTGCTAGTGGTCCTGCAACTAATGAAAAACTGTTTTTT; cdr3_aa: CASGPATNEKLFF
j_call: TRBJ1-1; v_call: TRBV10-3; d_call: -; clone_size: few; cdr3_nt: TGTGCCATCAGTAGCGGAGACATGAACACTGAAGCTTTCTTT; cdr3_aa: CAISSGDMNTEAFF
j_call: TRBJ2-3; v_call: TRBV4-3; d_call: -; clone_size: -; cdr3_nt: TGCGCCAGCAGCCAAGGAGACGATTATACGCAGTATTTT; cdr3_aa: CASSQGDDYTQYF
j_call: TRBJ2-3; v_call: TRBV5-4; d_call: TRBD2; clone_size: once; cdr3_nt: TGTGCCAGCAGCCGGACTAGCGGGGGGGCCGGTACAGATACGCAGTATTTT; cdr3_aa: CASSRTSGGAGTDTQYF
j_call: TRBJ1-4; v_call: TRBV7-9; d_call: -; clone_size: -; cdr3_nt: TGTGCCAGCAGCTTAGCGCGCAGGGACGGGGAAAAACTGTTTTTT; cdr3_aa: CASSLARRDGEKLFF
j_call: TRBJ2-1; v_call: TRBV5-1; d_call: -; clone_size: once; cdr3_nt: TGCGCCAGCAGCTTGCAGCCTCGGGACGCCTACAATGAGCAGTTCTTC; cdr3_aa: CASSLQPRDAYNEQFF
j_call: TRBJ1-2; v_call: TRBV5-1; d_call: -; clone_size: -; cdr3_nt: TGCGCCAGCAGCTTGGGCGGCAGTGCGGACTATGGCTACACCTTC; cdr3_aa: CASSLGGSADYGYTF
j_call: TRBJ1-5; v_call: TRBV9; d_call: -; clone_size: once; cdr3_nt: TGTGCCAGCAGTAAAGGGGCGATGGGCAATCAGCCCCAGCATTTT; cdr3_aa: CASSKGAMGNQPQHF
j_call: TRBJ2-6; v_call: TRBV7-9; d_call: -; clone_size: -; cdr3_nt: TGTGCCAGCAGCTTAGCGGGCACAGGCCTCCTCTCTGGGGCCAACGTCCTGACTTTC; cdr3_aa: CASSLAGTGLLSGANVLTF